Each of the 19 T cell receptor beta chains below was sequenced from the same sample in a study of tumor-infiltrating lymphocytes in oesophageal squamous cell carcinoma (dated by TCRdb to 2016 to 2017). The library was made by PCR. Instrument used: Illumina HiSeq 2000. The public reads were run again by TCRdb, first through fastp at Q25 and then through MiXCR, and only productive beta chains were kept. Every entry covers one CDR3 protein and lists the most common genes and DNA from its rows. The sample table records 15,000 to 25,000 distinct CDR3 sequences; roughly 41% of these occur just once. The ten largest clonotypes hold 10% to 13% of the sample. The material sequenced was normal esophageal tissue next to the tumor. These receptors all stem from a male donor with esophageal squamous cell carcinoma.

This clonotype was recorded at least ten times. J is TRBJ1-5 and V is TRBV6-6, with D maybe TRBD1 (6 bases). Germline CDR1 is MNHNY and CDR2 is SVGAGI (reference sequence). The V end was cut by 0 bases, the J end by 7 bases, with 13 bases between. The CDR3 is made up of 15 amino acids. The DNA for the CDR3 is TGTGCCAGCAGTTACTCGGGGACCGGGGGCCAGCCCCAGCATTTT. The encoded protein is CASSYSGTGGQPQHF.

J is TRBJ2-1 and V is TRBV7-2; D gene unclear. CDR3 length: 16 amino acids. In germline, CDR1 is SGHTA, CDR2 FQGNSA. Deletions cut 1 base from V and 4 bases from J, with 14 bases between. DNA of the CDR3: TGTGCCAGCAGCTTAGAGAACACAGTAAGGTACAATGAGCAGTTCTTC. Encoded protein: CASSLENTVRYNEQFF.

This sequence joins TRBV27 and TRBJ2-3; 7 bases fit TRBD2. The J call is in doubt because the DNA end fits TRBJ2-1 better. The CDR3 is 12 amino acids. Per germline, CDR1 MNHEY and CDR2 SMNVEV (reference sequence). CDR3 protein: CASRGGGSEQFF. CDR3 DNA: TGTGCCAGCAGGGGGGGGGGATCTGAGCAGTTCTTC.

By frequency in the sample, this clonotype is medium-sized. The chain employs TRBV5-8 and TRBJ2-3; D ambiguous. This CDR3 has 14 amino acids. Germline V lookup: CDR1 SGHTS, CDR2 YDEGEE. V dropped 1 base and J dropped 1 base, with 7 bases sitting between them. CDR3 sequence reads: CASSLSLRTDTQYF. In DNA form, the CDR3 reads TGTGCCAGCAGCTTGAGTCTCCGCACAGATACGCAGTATTTT.

This clonotype was counted ten times or more. This rearrangement joins TRBV2 to TRBJ2-1, with D hard to call. Trimming removed 5 bases at V and 5 bases at J, with 4 bases between. Germline V CDR1 and CDR2: SNHLY, FYNNEI. This CDR3 contains 11 residues. The CDR3 DNA reads TGTGCCAGCAGTTTGGACAATGAGCAGTTCTTC. This encodes CASSLDNEQFF.

CDR3 in DNA: TGTGCCAGCAGCTCCCTGGGACGATCTGAGCAGTTCTTC. Its protein product is CASSSLGRSEQFF. V gene TRBV5-5 combines with J gene TRBJ2-4, with D possibly being TRBD1 or TRBD2 (5 bases each). The end of the DNA aligns better with TRBJ2-1, so the J call may be wrong. This CDR3 comprises 13 residues. Germline values: CDR1 SGHKS, CDR2 YYEKEE (reference sequence).

This clonotype has a count of ten or more. This CDR3 is missing its conserved last phenylalanine or tryptophan, likely due to a read error. Because the CDR3's place on the DNA is in doubt, the DNA is left out and the CDR3 is given as listed by TCRdb. The V call is TRBV7-8, the J call TRBJ2-6; TRBD1 is the table's D call, not checked against the DNA. The CDR3 spans 10 amino acids, including both terminal residues. CDR1 SGHVS and CDR2 FQNEAQ come from the germline V gene. This CDR3 reads CASSSPLLLG.

By frequency in the sample, this clonotype is medium-sized. The chain combines TRBV12-3 or TRBV12-4 with TRBJ2-6; possible D gene TRBD1, 6 bases. V lost 3 bases and J lost 2, with 17 bases in between. The CDR3 length is 18 residues. CDR3 DNA: TGTGCCAGCAGTTTTCCAGGGGCCATGGATGCTGGGGCCAACGTCCTGACTTTC. This codes for CASSFPGAMDAGANVLTF.

Ten or more counts support this clonotype. A single base separates this from a much larger clone, so it may be a read error. The rearrangement joins TRBV12-3 or TRBV12-4 to TRBJ2-5; the match to TRBD2 covers 8 bases. The CDR3 runs to 14 residues. V was clipped by 3 bases and J by 11 bases; unmatched bases: 11. CDR3 nucleotides: TGTGCCAGCAGTTTTTCAGCGGGAGTCAATGAGCAGTACTTC. This sequence encodes CASSFSAGVNEQYF.

By share of the sample, this clonotype is medium-sized. In DNA form, the CDR3 reads TGTGCCAGCAGTACCACTAGTAGCACCGGGGAGCTGTTTTTT. Translating it yields CASSTTSSTGELFF. The chain uses TRBV6-1 and TRBJ2-2, with a weak D call TRBD2 (5 bases). V gave up 5 bases and J gave up 4 bases, with 11 bases separating them. This CDR3 region has 14 residues. Germline V gene sequence: CDR1 MNHNS, CDR2 SASEGT.

In this sample, this clonotype turned up once. J is TRBJ2-1 and V is TRBV13; the match to TRBD1 covers 9 bases. Germline V gene data show CDR1 as PRHDT and CDR2 as FYEKMQ (reference sequence). CDR3 length: 14 residues. The V and J ends lost 5 bases and 5 bases, in that order; junction bases with no gene match: 4. This chain's CDR3 is CASSGWDRDNEQFF. The CDR3 nucleotides read TGTGCCAGCAGCGGTTGGGACAGGGACAATGAGCAGTTCTTC.

DNA of the CDR3: TGCGCCAGCAGCCGGGACCTGAGCTCCTACGAGCAGTTCTTC. As protein: CASSRDLSSYEQFF. The rearrangement joins TRBV10-1 to TRBJ2-1; D is tentatively TRBD1 or TRBD2 (5 bases each). The length of the CDR3 is 14 residues. Germline V gene data show CDR1 as WNHNN and CDR2 as SYGVQD (reference sequence). The V end was cut by 6 bases, the J end by 10 bases, with 19 bases between.

The V and J genes are TRBV14 and TRBJ2-2, with D maybe TRBD2 (6 bases). Trimming removed 4 bases at V and 6 bases at J, with 12 bases between. The CDR3 spans 14 residues. Germline V lookup: CDR1 SGHDN, CDR2 FVKESK. The CDR3 sequence is CASSPRGYPGELFF. The DNA for the CDR3 is TGTGCCAGCAGCCCGCGGGGCTATCCCGGGGAGCTGTTTTTT.

The CDR3 here is CASSPGQGDGYTF. The CDR3 DNA is TGTGCCAGCAGTCCTGGACAGGGCGATGGCTACACCTTC. This chain joins TRBV11-2 and TRBJ2-7, with TRBD1 matching 8 bases. The J call may be incorrect, as the DNA end agrees better with TRBJ1-2. The CDR3 totals 13 residues. Germline CDR1 reads SGHAT; CDR2 reads FQNNGV.

The chain combines TRBV7-8 with TRBJ2-7; 9 bases map to TRBD1. J was trimmed by 0 bases and V by 5 bases; bases with no gene match: 5. The length of the CDR3 is 15 residues. The germline CDR1 and CDR2 sequences are SGHVS and FQNEAQ. DNA of the CDR3: TGTGCCAGCAGCGAAGGACAGGGGCCCTCCTACGAGCAGTACTTC. Translation gives CASSEGQGPSYEQYF.

This rearrangement joins TRBV7-2 to TRBJ2-3; 7 bases are shared with TRBD2. CDR3 length equals 15 residues. Germline V CDR1 and CDR2: SGHTA, FQGNSA. V dropped 4 bases and J dropped 1; count of bases not matched to a gene: 5. The CDR3 region is CASSSGTTRTDTQYF. For the CDR3, the DNA is TGTGCCAGCAGCTCCGGGACTACCCGCACAGATACGCAGTATTTT.

This clonotype was counted between two and nine times. This likely comes from a read error, as the CDR3 has no conserved phenylalanine or tryptophan at its end. The DNA is left out, because the CDR3 cannot be placed on it with certainty; the CDR3 is given as TCRdb lists it. The rearrangement links TRBV11-2 to TRBJ2-5; the table names TRBD1, a call not compared with the DNA. Germline lookup yields CDR1 SGHAT and CDR2 FQNNGV. The CDR3 length is 20 residues, termini included. The CDR3 is CASSTWDRRITSNYGYTFGS.

This clonotype appeared a single time. This CDR3 reads CASRGTVNTEAFF. The DNA of the CDR3 is TGTGCCAGCAGGGGGACAGTAAACACTGAAGCTTTCTTT. This rearrangement joins TRBV28 to TRBJ1-1, with TRBD1 matching 7 bases. There are 13 residues in the CDR3. Germline V gives CDR1 MDHEN, CDR2 SYDVKM. V was clipped by 6 bases and J by 2 bases; unmatched bases: 3.

The genes are TRBV7-2 and TRBJ2-3, with D tentatively TRBD2 (7 bases). V was pared by 5 bases and J by 4 bases, with 19 bases between. Germline CDR1 reads SGHTA; CDR2 reads FQGNSA. The CDR3 sequence is 16 residues long. CDR3: CASSPGGGRAADTQYF. In DNA, the CDR3 is TGTGCCAGCAGCCCCGGGGGCGGGAGAGCAGCAGATACGCAGTATTTT.